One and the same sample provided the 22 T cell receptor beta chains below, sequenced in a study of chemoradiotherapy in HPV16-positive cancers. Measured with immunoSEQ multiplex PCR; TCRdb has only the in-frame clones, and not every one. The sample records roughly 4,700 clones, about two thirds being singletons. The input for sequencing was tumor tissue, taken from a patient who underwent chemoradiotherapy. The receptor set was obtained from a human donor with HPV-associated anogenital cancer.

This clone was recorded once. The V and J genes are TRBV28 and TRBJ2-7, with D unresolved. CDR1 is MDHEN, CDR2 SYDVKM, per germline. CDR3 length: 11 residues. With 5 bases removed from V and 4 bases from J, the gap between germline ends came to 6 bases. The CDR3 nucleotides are TGTGCCAGCAGTACCCCTTACGAGCAGTACTTC. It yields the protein CASSTPYEQYF.

CDR3 protein: CASSEGQGSNQPQHF. The DNA of the CDR3 is TGTGCCAGCAGCGAGGGACAGGGGAGCAATCAGCCCCAGCATTTT. The chain joins TRBV7-2 to TRBJ1-5; 10 nucleotides align to TRBD1. The germline gives CDR1 SGHTA, CDR2 FQGNSA. The CDR3 has 15 amino acids. V gave up 5 bases and J gave up 1 base; unmatched junction bases: 2.

The DNA of the CDR3 is TGTGCCTGGAAAGCCTCGACGCCGGACATATATTTT. Translation gives CAWKASTPDIYF. The rearrangement links TRBV30 to TRBJ1-5; D unresolved. The closer fit of TRBJ1-3 to the DNA end suggests the J call may be wrong. Germline CDR1 is GTSNPN and CDR2 is SVGIG (reference sequence). There are 12 residues in the CDR3.

The CDR3 loop is CASRPHRDDREKLFF. DNA of the CDR3: TGTGCCAGCAGACCCCACAGGGACGATCGAGAAAAACTGTTTTTT. The J gene is TRBJ1-4, the V gene TRBV28; tentatively, D is TRBD1 (6 bases). Trimming took off 6 bases at V and 8 bases at J, with 19 bases between the two ends. The CDR3 runs 15 residues. CDR1 is MDHEN and CDR2 is SYDVKM in the germline V gene. Drawing the rest from reference TRBV28 and TRBJ1-4, the complete variable domain is DVKVTQSSRYLVKRTGEKVFLECVQDMDHENMFWYRQDPGLGLRLIYFSYDVKMKEKGDIPEGYSVSREKKERFSLILESASTNQTSMYLCASRPHRDDREKLFFGSGTQLSVL.

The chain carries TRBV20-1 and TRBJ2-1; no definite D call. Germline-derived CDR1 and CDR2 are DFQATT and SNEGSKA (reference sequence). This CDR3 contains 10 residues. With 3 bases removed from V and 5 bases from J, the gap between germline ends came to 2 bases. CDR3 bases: TGCAGTGCTAGTAACAATGAGCAGTTCTTC. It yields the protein CSASNNEQFF.

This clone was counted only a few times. CDR3 DNA: TGCGCCAGCAGCTTGTTGGGGAGGGTACGTAACACTGAAGCTTTCTTT. Protein sequence: CASSLLGRVRNTEAFF. The V gene is TRBV5-1, the J gene TRBJ1-1; unclear D gene. The CDR3 totals 16 residues. Deletions cut 1 base from V and 2 bases from J, with 15 bases between. Germline V gene sequence: CDR1 SGHRS, CDR2 YFSETQ. Supplemented by reference TRBV5-1 and TRBJ1-1, the full variable domain reads KAGVTQTPRYLIKTRGQQVTLSCSPISGHRSVSWYQQTPGQGLQFLFEYFSETQRNKGNFPGRFSGRQFSNSRSEMNVSTLELGDSALYLCASSLLGRVRNTEAFFGQGTRLTVV.

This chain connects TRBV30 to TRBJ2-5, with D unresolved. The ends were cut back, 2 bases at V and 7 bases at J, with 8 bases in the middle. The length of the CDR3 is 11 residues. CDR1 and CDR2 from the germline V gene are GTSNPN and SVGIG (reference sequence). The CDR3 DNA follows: TGTGCCTGGAGTAACTCCGGGACCCAGTACTTC. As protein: CAWSNSGTQYF.

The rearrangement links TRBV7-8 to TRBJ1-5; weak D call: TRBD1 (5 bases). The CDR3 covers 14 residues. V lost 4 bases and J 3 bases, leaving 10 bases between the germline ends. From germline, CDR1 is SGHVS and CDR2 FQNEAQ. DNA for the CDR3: TGTGCCAGCAGCTCGGGAGGGGCCAATCAGCCCCAGCATTTT. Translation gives CASSSGGANQPQHF.

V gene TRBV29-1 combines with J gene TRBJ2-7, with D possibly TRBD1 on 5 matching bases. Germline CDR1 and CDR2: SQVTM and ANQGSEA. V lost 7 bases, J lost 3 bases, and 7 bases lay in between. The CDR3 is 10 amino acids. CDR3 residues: CSATDYEQYF. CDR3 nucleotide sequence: TGCAGCGCGACAGACTACGAGCAGTACTTC.

The CDR3 DNA is TGTGCCAGCAGCCAGGGGGGGGTGGTGAACACTGAAGCTTTCTTT. Translation: CASSQGGVVNTEAFF. This sequence joins TRBV5-4 and TRBJ1-1; 7 bases map to TRBD1. After removal of 4 bases from V and 0 bases from J, the junction contained 6 bases not matched to a gene. The CDR3 consists of 15 residues. The germline V gene has CDR1 SGHNT and CDR2 YYREEE (reference sequence). The full variable domain, rest sourced from reference TRBV5-4 and TRBJ1-1, is ETGVTQSPTHLIKTRGQQVTLRCSSQSGHNTVSWYQQALGQGPQFIFQYYREEENGRGNFPPRFSGLQFPNYSSELNVNALELDDSALYLCASSQGGVVNTEAFFGQGTRLTVV.

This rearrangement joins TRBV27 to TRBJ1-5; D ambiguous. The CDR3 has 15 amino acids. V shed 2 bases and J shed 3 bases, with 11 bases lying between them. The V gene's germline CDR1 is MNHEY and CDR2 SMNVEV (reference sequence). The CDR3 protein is CASSLIRRANQPQHF. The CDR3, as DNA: TGTGCCAGCAGTTTAATCCGCCGGGCCAATCAGCCCCAGCATTTT.

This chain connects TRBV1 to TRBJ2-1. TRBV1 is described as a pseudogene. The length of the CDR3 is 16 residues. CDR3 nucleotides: TGCACCAGCAGCCAGGGTAGCCGGCCAGGATACAATGAGCAGTTCTTC. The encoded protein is CTSSQGSRPGYNEQFF.

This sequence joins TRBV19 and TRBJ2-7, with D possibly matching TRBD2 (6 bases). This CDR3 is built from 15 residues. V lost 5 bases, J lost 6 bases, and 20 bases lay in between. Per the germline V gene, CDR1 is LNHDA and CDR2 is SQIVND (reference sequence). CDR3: CASSLYSGSVSEQYF. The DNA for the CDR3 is TGTGCCAGTAGTCTTTACTCCGGGAGCGTGAGCGAGCAGTACTTC.

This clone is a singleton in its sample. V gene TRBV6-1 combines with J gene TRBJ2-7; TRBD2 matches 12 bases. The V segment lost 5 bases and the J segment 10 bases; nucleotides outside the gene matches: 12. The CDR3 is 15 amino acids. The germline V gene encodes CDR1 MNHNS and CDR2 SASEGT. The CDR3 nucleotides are TGTGCCAGCAGTCCCCTAGCGGGAGGGGCCGGGGAACAGTACTTC. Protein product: CASSPLAGGAGEQYF.

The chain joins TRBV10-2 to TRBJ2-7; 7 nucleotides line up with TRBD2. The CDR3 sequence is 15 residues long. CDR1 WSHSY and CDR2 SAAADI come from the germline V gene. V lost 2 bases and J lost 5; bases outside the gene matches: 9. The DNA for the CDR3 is TGCGCCAGCAGTGAGGGACCAGCGGGAAGGAACGAGCAGTACTTC. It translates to CASSEGPAGRNEQYF.

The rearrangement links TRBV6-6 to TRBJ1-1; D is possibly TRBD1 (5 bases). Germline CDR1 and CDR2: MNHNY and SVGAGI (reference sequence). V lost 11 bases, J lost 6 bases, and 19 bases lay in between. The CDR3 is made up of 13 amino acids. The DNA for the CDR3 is TGTGCCGGGGGGGGAGGGGTGGTCGCTGAAGCTTTCTTT. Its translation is CAGGGGVVAEAFF.

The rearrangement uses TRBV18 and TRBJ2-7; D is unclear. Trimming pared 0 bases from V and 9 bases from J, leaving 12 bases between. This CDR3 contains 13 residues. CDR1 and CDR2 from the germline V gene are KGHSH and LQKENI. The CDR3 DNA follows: TGTGCCAGCTCACCACCGAGCCCCCTAGGGCAGTACTTC. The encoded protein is CASSPPSPLGQYF.

The CDR3 here is CASQTGQGAYEQYF. CDR3 coding DNA: TGTGCCAGCCAGACGGGACAGGGTGCCTACGAGCAGTACTTC. The chain links TRBV6-1 to TRBJ2-7, with TRBD1 matching 9 bases. The J segment lost 2 bases and the V segment lost 8 bases, leaving 7 bases of the junction unmatched. The CDR3 totals 14 residues. Germline values: CDR1 MNHNS, CDR2 SASEGT.

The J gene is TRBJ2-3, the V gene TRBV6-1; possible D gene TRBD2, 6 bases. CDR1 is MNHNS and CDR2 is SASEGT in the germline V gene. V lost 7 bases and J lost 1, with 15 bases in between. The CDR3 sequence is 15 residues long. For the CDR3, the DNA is TGTGCCAGCACCGAGAGGCGGGGTCGCACAGATACGCAGTATTTT. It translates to CASTERRGRTDTQYF.

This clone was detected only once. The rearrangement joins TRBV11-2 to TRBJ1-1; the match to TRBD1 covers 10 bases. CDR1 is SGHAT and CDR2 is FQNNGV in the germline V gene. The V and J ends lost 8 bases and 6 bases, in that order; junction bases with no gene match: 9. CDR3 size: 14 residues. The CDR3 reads CASGGQGLLSEAFF. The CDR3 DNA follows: TGTGCCAGCGGGGGACAGGGGCTGCTGTCTGAAGCTTTCTTT.

The CDR3 reads CASSVDLGGGTGPHEQYF. CDR3 in DNA: TGTGCCAGCAGCGTAGATCTGGGTGGAGGGACAGGGCCCCACGAGCAGTACTTC. The V and J genes are TRBV9 and TRBJ2-7; 9 bases map to TRBD1. The CDR3 sequence is 18 residues long. Looked up from germline, CDR1 is SGDLS and CDR2 is YYNGEE. V was pared by 0 bases and J by 5 bases, with 15 bases of the junction left unmatched.

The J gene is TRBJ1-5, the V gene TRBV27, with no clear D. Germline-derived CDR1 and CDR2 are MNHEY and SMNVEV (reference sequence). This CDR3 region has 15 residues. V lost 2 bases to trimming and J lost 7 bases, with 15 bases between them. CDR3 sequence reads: CASSLDGGPGQPQHF. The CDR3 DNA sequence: TGTGCCAGCAGTTTAGACGGAGGGCCTGGACAGCCCCAGCATTTT.